This record covers a single T cell receptor (beta chain). Antigen specificity is unknown. This entry belongs to a study of cytomegalovirus exposure and HLA in healthy donors. Overall study: Approximately 83 million unique TCRs from HLA-typed donors were held in an early data release.

Study-wide findings and caveats: Reportedly, fewer N-insertions than the roughly 700-donor mean appeared in an Asian-associated ancestry cluster in a later analysis.

A multiplex PCR was run with 60 Vbeta primers and 13 Jbeta primers. Clones were sequenced by immunoSEQ multiplex PCR, and TCRdb holds only the in-frame ones, with some missing. The table has about 130,000 clones, 75% to 90% seen once; the top ten hold under 4.5%. Germline CDR1 and CDR2: SGDLS and YYNGEE. Trimming removed 3 bases from V and 1 base from J; junction bases left unmatched: 4. This CDR3 has 16 residues. The TCR sequence derives from a woman in her thirties or forties in good health and CMV-seronegative. This rearrangement joins TRBV9 to TRBJ2-5; 12 bases are shared with TRBD2. Sequencing was performed on PBMCs. The CDR3 is CASSALAGGGQETQYF. The CDR3, as DNA: TGTGCCAGCAGCGCCCTAGCGGGAGGGGGCCAAGAGACCCAGTACTTC.